The text below deals with one T cell receptor (beta chain). The repertoire was sequenced with immunoSEQ multiplex PCR; TCRdb's copy has only in-frame clones and lacks some. The sample lists roughly 69,000 clones; 78% were seen once. Seattle patients were enrolled while actively infected and followed longitudinally. The source of the sample is a study of blood T cell repertoires in COVID-19. As for the study in general: Donors in the United States, Italy and Spain gave samples during acute or convalescent COVID-19.

The TCR comes from a man aged 55 to 70 with COVID-19, enrolled during active disease. Sequences were obtained from peripheral blood.

Written as DNA, the CDR3 is TGTGCCAGCAGCCGCTTCGGGGGGGCGGACACTGAAGCTTTCTTT. Its translation is CASSRFGGADTEAFF. The genes are TRBV14 and TRBJ1-1; possibly TRBD1 for D (6 bases). Trimming pared 4 bases from V and 3 bases from J, leaving 15 bases between. In germline, CDR1 is SGHDN, CDR2 FVKESK. The CDR3 contains 15 residues.